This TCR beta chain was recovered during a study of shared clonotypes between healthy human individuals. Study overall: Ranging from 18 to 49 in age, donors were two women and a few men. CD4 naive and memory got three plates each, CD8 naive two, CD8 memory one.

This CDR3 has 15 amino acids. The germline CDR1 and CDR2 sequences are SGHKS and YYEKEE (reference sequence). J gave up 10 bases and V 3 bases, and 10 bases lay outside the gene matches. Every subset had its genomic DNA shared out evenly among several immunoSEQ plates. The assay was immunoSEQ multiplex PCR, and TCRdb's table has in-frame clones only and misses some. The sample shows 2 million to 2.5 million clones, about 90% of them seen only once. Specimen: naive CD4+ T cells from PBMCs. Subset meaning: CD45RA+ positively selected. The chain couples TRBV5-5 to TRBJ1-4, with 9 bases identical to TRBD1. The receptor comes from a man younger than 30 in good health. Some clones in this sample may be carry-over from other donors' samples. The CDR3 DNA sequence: TGTGCCAGCAGCTCATGGACAGGGGTTTCGGTAAAACTGTTTTTT. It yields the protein CASSSWTGVSVKLFF.